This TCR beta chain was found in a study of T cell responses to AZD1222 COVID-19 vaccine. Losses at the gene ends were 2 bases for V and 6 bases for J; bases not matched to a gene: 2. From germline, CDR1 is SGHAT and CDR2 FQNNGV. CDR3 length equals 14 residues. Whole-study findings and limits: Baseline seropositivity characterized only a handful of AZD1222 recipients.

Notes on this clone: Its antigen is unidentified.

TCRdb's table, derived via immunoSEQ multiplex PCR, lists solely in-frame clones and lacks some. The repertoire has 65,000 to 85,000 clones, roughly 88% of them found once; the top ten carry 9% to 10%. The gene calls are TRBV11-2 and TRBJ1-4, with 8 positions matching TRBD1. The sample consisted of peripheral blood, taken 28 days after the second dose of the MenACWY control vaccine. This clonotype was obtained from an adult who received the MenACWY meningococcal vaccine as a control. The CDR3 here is CASSLNRGDEKLFF. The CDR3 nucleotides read TGTGCCAGCAGCTTAAACAGGGGGGATGAAAAACTGTTTTTT.